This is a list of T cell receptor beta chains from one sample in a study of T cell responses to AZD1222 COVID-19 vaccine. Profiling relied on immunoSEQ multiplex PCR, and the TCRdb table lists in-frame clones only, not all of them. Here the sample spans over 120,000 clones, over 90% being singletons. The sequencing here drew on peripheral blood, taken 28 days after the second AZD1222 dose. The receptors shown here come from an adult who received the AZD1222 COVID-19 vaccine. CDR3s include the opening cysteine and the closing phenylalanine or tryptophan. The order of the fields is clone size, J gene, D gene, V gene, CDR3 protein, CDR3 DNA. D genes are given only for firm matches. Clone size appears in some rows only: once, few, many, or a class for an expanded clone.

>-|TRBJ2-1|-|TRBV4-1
CASSQDFLYSYNEQFF
TGCGCCAGCAGCCAAGATTTTCTATACTCCTACAATGAGCAGTTCTTC
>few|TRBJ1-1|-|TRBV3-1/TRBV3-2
CASSQAGRVGNTEAFF
TGTGCCAGCAGCCAAGCGGGGAGGGTGGGAAACACTGAAGCTTTCTTT
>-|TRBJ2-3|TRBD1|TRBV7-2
CASRRQGTQYF
TGTGCCAGCAGGAGACAGGGTACGCAGTATTTT
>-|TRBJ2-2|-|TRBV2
CASSLSHQNTGELFF
TGTGCCAGCAGTCTATCTCATCAGAACACCGGGGAGCTGTTTTTT
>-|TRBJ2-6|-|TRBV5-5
CASSLDSSGANVLTF
TGTGCCAGCAGCTTAGACTCCTCTGGGGCCAACGTCCTGACTTTC
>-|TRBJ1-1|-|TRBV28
CATIPPRGHTEAFF
TGTGCCACCATCCCACCGCGGGGCCACACTGAAGCTTTCTTT
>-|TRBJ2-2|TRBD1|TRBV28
CASRAGQGAYGELFF
TGTGCCAGCAGAGCTGGACAGGGGGCTTACGGGGAGCTGTTTTTT
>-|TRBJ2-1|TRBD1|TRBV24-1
CATRRTGANEQFF
TGTGCCACCAGAAGGACAGGGGCGAATGAGCAGTTCTTC
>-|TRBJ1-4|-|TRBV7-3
CASSASAWGDEKLFF
TGTGCCAGCAGCGCCTCGGCCTGGGGCGACGAAAAACTGTTTTTT
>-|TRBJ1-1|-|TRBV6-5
CASSVRTKDTEAFF
TGTGCCAGCAGCGTCAGGACAAAGGACACTGAAGCTTTCTTT
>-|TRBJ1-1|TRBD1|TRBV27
CASSQGQGWRTEAFF
TGTGCCAGCAGTCAGGGACAGGGCTGGAGGACTGAAGCTTTCTTT
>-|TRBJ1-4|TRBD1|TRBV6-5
CASILDRANEKLFF
TGTGCCAGCATCCTGGACAGGGCCAATGAAAAACTGTTTTTT
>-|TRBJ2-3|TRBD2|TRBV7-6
CASSQLAGGTDTQYF
TGTGCCAGCAGCCAGCTAGCGGGAGGGACAGATACGCAGTATTTT
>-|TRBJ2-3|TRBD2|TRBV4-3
CASSLELAGSTDTQYF
TGCGCCAGCAGCCTCGAACTAGCGGGAAGCACAGATACGCAGTATTTT
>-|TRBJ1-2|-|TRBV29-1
CSVEVQGWGYTF
TGCAGCGTTGAAGTACAGGGATGGGGCTACACCTTC
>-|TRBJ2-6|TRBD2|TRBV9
CASGLAGPSAGANVLTF
TGTGCCAGCGGACTAGCGGGACCATCCGCTGGGGCCAACGTCCTGACTTTC
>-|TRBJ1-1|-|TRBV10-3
CAISVGNTEAFF
TGTGCCATCAGTGTAGGGAACACTGAAGCTTTCTTT
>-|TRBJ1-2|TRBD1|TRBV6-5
CASSRDRVDYGYTF
TGTGCCAGCTCTAGAGACAGGGTGGACTATGGCTACACCTTC
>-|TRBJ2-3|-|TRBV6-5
CASSRNVGSTDTQYF
TGTGCCAGCAGCCGAAATGTGGGGAGCACAGATACGCAGTATTTT
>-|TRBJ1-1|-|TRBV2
CASTHRTEAFF
TGTGCCAGCACCCACAGAACTGAAGCTTTCTTT
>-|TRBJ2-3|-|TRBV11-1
CASSLRRGKTDTQYF
TGTGCCAGCAGCTTACGGCGGGGAAAAACAGATACGCAGTATTTT
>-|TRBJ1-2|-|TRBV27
CASSLSKGLYGYTF
TGTGCCAGCAGTTTATCGAAGGGTTTATATGGCTACACCTTC
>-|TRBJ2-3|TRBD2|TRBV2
CASSGSSGSPGDTQYF
TGTGCCAGCAGTGGTTCTAGCGGGTCCCCGGGGGATACGCAGTATTTT
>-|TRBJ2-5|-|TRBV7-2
CASSLIRGVVKETQYF
TGTGCCAGCAGCTTAATCAGGGGGGTTGTGAAAGAGACCCAGTACTTC
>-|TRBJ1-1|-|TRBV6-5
CASTIGGRQGTEAFF
TGTGCCAGCACAATTGGGGGCCGCCAGGGCACTGAAGCTTTCTTT
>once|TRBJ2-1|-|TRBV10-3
CATLVHKGNEQFF
TGTGCCACCCTGGTCCACAAAGGCAATGAGCAGTTCTTC
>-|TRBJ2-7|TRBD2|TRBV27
CASSPPRSWRELDEQYF
TGTGCCAGCAGTCCGCCCCGAAGTTGGCGGGAGCTGGACGAGCAGTACTTC
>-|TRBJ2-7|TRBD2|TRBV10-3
CAISESRGGYEQYF
TGTGCCATCAGTGAGTCCCGGGGGGGCTACGAGCAGTACTTC
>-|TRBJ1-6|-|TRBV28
CASRPSRGTVSPLHF
TGTGCCAGCAGACCATCTAGGGGGACGGTTTCACCCCTCCACTTT
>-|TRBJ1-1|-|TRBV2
CASSEEGKTEAFF
TGTGCCAGCAGTGAAGAGGGGAAGACTGAAGCTTTCTTT
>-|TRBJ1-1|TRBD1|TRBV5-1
CASSSRPDRDTEAFF
TGCGCCAGCAGCTCTAGACCGGACAGGGACACTGAAGCTTTCTTT
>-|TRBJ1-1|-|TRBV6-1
CASSEAGHLNTEAFF
TGTGCCAGCAGTGAAGCGGGACATTTGAACACTGAAGCTTTCTTT
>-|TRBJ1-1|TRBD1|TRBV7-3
CASSDNRGTEAFF
TGTGCCAGCAGCGATAACAGGGGCACTGAAGCTTTCTTT
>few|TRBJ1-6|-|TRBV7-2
CASSLKGGGGSPLHF
TGTGCCAGCAGCTTAAAAGGAGGGGGAGGCTCACCCCTCCACTTT
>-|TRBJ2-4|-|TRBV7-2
CASSQKPGQIKNIQYF
TGTGCCAGCAGCCAAAAACCCGGACAGATCAAAAACATTCAGTACTTC
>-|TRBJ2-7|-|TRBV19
CASSPGTASSYEQYF
TGTGCCAGTAGTCCCGGGACTGCCAGCTCCTACGAGCAGTACTTC
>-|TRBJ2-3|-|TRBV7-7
CASSIDFADTQYF
TGTGCCAGCAGCATCGACTTCGCAGATACGCAGTATTTT
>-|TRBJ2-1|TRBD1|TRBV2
CASSERQGNEQFF
TGTGCCAGCAGTGAACGACAGGGCAATGAGCAGTTCTTC
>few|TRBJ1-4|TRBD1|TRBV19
CASRRTGFNEKLFF
TGTGCCAGTAGAAGGACAGGTTTTAATGAAAAACTGTTTTTT
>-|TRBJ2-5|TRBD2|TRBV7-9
CASSLVHLGLAEETQYF
TGTGCCAGCAGCTTAGTTCACCTCGGACTAGCCGAAGAGACCCAGTACTTC
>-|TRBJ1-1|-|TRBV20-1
CSADSHDEAFF
TGCAGTGCCGATTCCCACGACGAGGCTTTCTTT
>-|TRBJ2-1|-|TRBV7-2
CASSTERSYNEQFF
TGTGCCAGCAGCACCGAACGCTCCTACAATGAGCAGTTCTTC
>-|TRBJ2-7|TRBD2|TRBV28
CASSSPPGGSYEQYF
TGTGCCAGCAGTTCCCCCCCGGGGGGCTCCTACGAGCAGTACTTC
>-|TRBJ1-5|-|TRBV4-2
CASSQGQPNQPQHF
TGTGCCAGCAGCCAAGGACAGCCCAATCAGCCCCAGCATTTT
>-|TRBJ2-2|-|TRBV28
CASSFRTPEVPGELFF
TGTGCCAGCAGTTTTAGGACCCCCGAGGTCCCCGGGGAGCTGTTTTTT